The rows below give T cell receptor beta chains drawn from one sample of a study of control samples from healthy donors and cancer patients. Profiling relied on immunoSEQ multiplex PCR, and the TCRdb table lists in-frame clones only, not all of them. The sample comprises a few hundred thousand clones, 90% of which are singletons, and about 6.3% rests with the top ten. Sequencing was performed on PBMCs. These TCRs come from a man between 40 and 49 years old with head and neck cancer. The conserved cysteine and the conserved F or W are not part of the CDR3 here. The order of the fields is J gene, clone size, V gene, CDR3 length, CDR3 protein. Size is omitted from some rows. Given values are once, few, many or a class for expanded clones.

>TRBJ2-7|-|TRBV5-4|12
ASSFRGPDYEQY
>TRBJ2-3|-|TRBV2|14
ASSEYQGLGTDTQY
>TRBJ1-3|-|TRBV6-1|13
ASSDGPISGNTIY
>TRBJ1-1|-|TRBV29-1|10
SVGDRGTEAF
>TRBJ1-5|few|TRBV28|12
ASSLLQGDQPQH
>TRBJ2-2|-|TRBV13|14
ASSSGQGEGNGELF
>TRBJ2-7|-|TRBV27|12
ASSYAGQAYEQY
>TRBJ2-3|-|TRBV9|12
ASSAGGWADTQY
>TRBJ1-2|-|TRBV11-2|11
ASKITGPHGYT
>TRBJ1-1|-|TRBV5-4|11
ASSFGRGTEAF
>TRBJ2-3|-|TRBV5-1|12
ASSPGTTTDTQY
>TRBJ2-5|-|TRBV3-1/TRBV3-2|16
ASSPLGTSGRAQETQY